This T cell receptor beta chain was identified during a study of T cell repertoires in cytomegalovirus infection. Each CDR3 protein is one row after TCRdb ran MiXCR on the reads. The table has 200,000 to 300,000 distinct CDR3 sequences, roughly 10% seen once. The CDR3 is 15 amino acids. With 2 bases removed from V and 8 bases from J, the gap between germline ends came to 18 bases. Germline assignment: CDR1 SGHTA and CDR2 FQGNSA. This clonotype has a count of ten or more. V and J are TRBV7-2 and TRBJ1-2, with D uncertain. What was sequenced was PBMCs. This receptor was identified in a human donor in good health (CMV status not recorded). Some clones in this sample may be carry-over from other donors' samples. CDR3 region: CASSLSPKQSGGYTF. CDR3 nucleotide sequence: TGTGCCAGCAGCTTAAGCCCTAAACAGTCCGGAGGCTACACCTTC.